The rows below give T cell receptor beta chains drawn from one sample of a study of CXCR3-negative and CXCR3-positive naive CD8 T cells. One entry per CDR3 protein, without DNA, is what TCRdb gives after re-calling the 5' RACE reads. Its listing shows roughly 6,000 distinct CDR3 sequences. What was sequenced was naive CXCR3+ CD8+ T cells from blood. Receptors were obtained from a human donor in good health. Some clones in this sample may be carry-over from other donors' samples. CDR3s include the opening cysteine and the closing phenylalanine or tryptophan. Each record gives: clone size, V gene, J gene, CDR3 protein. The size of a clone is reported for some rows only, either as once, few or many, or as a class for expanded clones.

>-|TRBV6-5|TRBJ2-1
CASSPETLAGFYNEQFF
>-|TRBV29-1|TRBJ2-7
CSVLQGGEQYF
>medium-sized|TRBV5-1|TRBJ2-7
CASSLAGGFSHEQYF
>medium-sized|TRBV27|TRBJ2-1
CASSLYAPTSRSFTVRGEQFF
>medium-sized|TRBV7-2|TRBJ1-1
CASSSTGNTEAFF
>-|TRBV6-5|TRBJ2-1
CASSSSGPYNEQFF
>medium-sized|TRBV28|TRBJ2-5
CASSPLGTSGRETQYF
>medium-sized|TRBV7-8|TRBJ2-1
CASSLLAGYNEQFF
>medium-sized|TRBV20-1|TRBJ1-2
CSARDGERQGGYGYTF
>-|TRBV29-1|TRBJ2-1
CSVEITNSYNEQFF
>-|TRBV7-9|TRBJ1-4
CASSTPRREKLFF
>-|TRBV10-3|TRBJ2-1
CAIAFGTDEQFF
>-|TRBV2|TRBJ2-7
CASLSGRESYEQYF
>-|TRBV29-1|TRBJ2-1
CSVEDREDYNEQFF
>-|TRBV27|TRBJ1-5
CASSLRAYSNQPQHF
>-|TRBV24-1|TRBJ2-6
CAARRSSGANVLTF
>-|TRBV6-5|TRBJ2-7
CATRGGTYEQYF
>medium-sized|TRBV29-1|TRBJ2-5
CSVGGGQETQYF
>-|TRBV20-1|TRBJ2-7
CSASPGTSGGWQYF
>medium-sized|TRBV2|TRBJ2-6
CASSGLAGTGANVLTF
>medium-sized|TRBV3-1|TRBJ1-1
CASSQDTGRNTEAFF
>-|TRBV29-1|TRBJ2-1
CSAGRASSYNEQFF
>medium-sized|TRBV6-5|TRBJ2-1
CASSYSPVGRNEQFF
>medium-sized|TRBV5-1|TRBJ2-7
CASSGAERGEYEQYF
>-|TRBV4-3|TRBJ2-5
CASSQNPVGGLYQETQYF
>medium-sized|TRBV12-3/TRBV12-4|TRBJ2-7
CASSSAPSYEQYF
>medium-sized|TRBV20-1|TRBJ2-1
CSAIAGGRNEQFF
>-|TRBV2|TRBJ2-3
CASSDIQSADTQYF
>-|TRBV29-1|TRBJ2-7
CSGRTGGHEQYF
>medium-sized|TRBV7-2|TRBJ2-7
CASSSGLAGETYEQYF
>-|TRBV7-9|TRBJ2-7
CASSLQWMPEEQYF
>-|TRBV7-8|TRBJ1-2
CASSWRTELMGLKDGYTF
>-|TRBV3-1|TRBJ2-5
CASRNYPKERSQETQYF
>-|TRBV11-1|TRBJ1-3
CASSWPGGNTIYF
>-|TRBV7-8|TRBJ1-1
CASSLGRGGTEAFF
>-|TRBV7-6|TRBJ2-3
CASSSVAGGFTDTQYF
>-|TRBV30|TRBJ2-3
CAWRYPSTDTQYF
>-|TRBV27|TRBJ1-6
CASGGQPRGSPLHF
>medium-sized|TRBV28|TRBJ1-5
CASSPGQDSNQPQHF
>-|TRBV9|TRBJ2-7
CASSERPDEQYF
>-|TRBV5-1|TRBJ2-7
CASSLQGTGGSEQYF
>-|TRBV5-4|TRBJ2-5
CASSSPGQEETQYF